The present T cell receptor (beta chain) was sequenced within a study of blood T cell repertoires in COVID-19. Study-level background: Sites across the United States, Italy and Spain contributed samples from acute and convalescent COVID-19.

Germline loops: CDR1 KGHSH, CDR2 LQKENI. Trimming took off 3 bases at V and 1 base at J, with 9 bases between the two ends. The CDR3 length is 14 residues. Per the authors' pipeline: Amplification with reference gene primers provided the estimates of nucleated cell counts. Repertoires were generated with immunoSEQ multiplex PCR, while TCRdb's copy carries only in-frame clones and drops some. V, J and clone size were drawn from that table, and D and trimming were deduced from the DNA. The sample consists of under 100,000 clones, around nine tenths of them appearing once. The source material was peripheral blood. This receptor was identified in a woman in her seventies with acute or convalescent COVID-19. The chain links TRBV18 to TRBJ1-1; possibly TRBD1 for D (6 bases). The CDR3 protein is CASSPLGANTEAFF. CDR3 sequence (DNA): TGTGCCAGCTCACCTCTGGGGGCGAACACTGAAGCTTTCTTT. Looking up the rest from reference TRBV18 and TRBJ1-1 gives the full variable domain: NAGVMQNPRHLVRRRGQEARLRCSPMKGHSHVYWYRQLPEEGLKFMVYLQKENIIDESGMPKERFSAEFPKEGPSILRIQQVVRGDSAAYFCASSPLGANTEAFFGQGTRLTVV.